Listed below are T cell receptor beta chains from one sample, sequenced in a study of immune evolution from preneoplasia to lung adenocarcinoma. TCRdb's table, derived via immunoSEQ multiplex PCR, lists solely in-frame clones and lacks some. This sample yields 9,500 to 10,000 clones, of which approximately 75% are seen a single time; 10% to 15% belongs to the top ten. What was sequenced was FFPE lung adenocarcinoma in situ tissue. These receptors were collected from a person of 80 years or more with lung adenocarcinoma. The CDR3 runs from the conserved cysteine through the conserved F or W. D genes are given only for firm matches. Not every row has a clone size; where given, it reads once, few, many or a size class.

abundance	d_gene	v_gene	j_gene	CDR3nt	CDR3aa
.	.	TRBV7-2	TRBJ1-2	TGTGCCAGCAGCTTATATTTAGATCCTCATGGCTACACCTTC	CASSLYLDPHGYTF
once	TRBD2	TRBV2	TRBJ2-3	TGTGCCAGTAAACTAGCGGGGGGCCGGGCAGATACGCAGTATTTT	CASKLAGGRADTQYF
once	.	TRBV7-9	TRBJ1-1	TGTGCCAGCAGCTTAGCGCTGGGGAAGGGCACTGAAGCTTTCTTT	CASSLALGKGTEAFF
.	TRBD2	TRBV27	TRBJ2-1	TGTGCCAGCAGTTTATATTCAGCGGGGGCCTCCCTGGAGCAGTTCTTC	CASSLYSAGASLEQFF
.	.	TRBV28	TRBJ1-1	TGTGCCAGCAGTTTAATAGGGCCGACTGAAGCTTTCTTT	CASSLIGPTEAFF
few	TRBD2	TRBV15	TRBJ2-7	TGTGCCACCAGCAGGGGATTACTAGCGGGTACCTACGAGCAGTACTTC	CATSRGLLAGTYEQYF
.	TRBD2	TRBV27	TRBJ2-7	TGTGCCAGCAGTCCGGACCGGATAGCGGGGGTCCACGAGCAGTACTTC	CASSPDRIAGVHEQYF
.	TRBD1	TRBV7-3	TRBJ1-1	TGTGCCAGCAGCCCGACAGGGGCGAACACTGAAGCTTTCTTT	CASSPTGANTEAFF
.	TRBD1	TRBV19	TRBJ2-4	TGTGCCAGTAGTGAGGACAGGTTGATTAACATTCAGTACTTC	CASSEDRLINIQYF
once	.	TRBV11-3	TRBJ2-1	TGTGCCAGCAGCCCCGGACCTCTGGATGAGCAGTTCTTC	CASSPGPLDEQFF
.	.	TRBV4-1	TRBJ1-2	TGCGCCAGCAGCCAAGATACCGGGACCTCAGGCTACACCTTC	CASSQDTGTSGYTF
.	.	TRBV7-3	TRBJ1-1	TGTGCCAGCAGCCCCGGGGACACTGAAGCTTTCTTT	CASSPGDTEAFF
.	.	TRBV28	TRBJ1-1	TGTGCCAGCAGTTCGATTACTGAAGCTTTCTTT	CASSSITEAFF
.	.	TRBV14	TRBJ1-4	TGTGCCAGCAGCCAAGATGTTTGGAGCTTCGGAACTAATGAAAAACTGTTTTTT	CASSQDVWSFGTNEKLFF
few	.	TRBV2	TRBJ2-1	TGTGCCAGCGGGGGGAGCTCCTACAATGAGCAGTTCTTC	CASGGSSYNEQFF
few	.	TRBV14	TRBJ2-3	TGTGCCAGCAGCCCCTTGACAGGCGCCTCTAGCACAGATACGCAGTATTTT	CASSPLTGASSTDTQYF
once	TRBD2	TRBV2	TRBJ2-7	TGTGCCAGCGGGTCGGGACTAGCGGATCTCTCCTACGAGCAGTACTTC	CASGSGLADLSYEQYF
.	.	TRBV28	TRBJ1-1	TGTGCCAGCAGTTCCAGACAGAGACAAGCTTTCTTT	CASSSRQRQAFF